The 31 T cell receptor beta chains below all came from one sample that was sequenced in a study of cytomegalovirus exposure and HLA in healthy donors. The primer mix had 60 Vbeta and 13 Jbeta primers. The repertoire was sequenced with immunoSEQ multiplex PCR; TCRdb's copy has only in-frame clones and lacks some. This sample carries approximately 35,000 clones, roughly 67% of them seen once, and the ten largest clones take over 9%. Specimen: PBMCs. Every receptor here comes from a man aged 35-49 years in good health and CMV-seropositive.

The chain employs TRBV9 and TRBJ1-2; TRBD1 aligns across 10 bases. This CDR3 spans 15 amino acids. The junction had 11 bases not matched to a gene; V was cut back by 4 bases and J by 8 bases. Germline CDR1 reads SGDLS; CDR2 reads YYNGEE. CDR3 nucleotides: TGTGCCAGCAGCCCACCGCCAGGGACAGGGGCCGGCTACACCTTC. It yields the protein CASSPPPGTGAGYTF.

This sequence joins TRBV7-6 and TRBJ2-2, with a tentative D call TRBD2 (6 bases). Trimming left V 2 bases short and J 4 bases short, with 14 bases between. The CDR3 has 16 residues. CDR1 is SGHVS and CDR2 is FNYEAQ in the germline V gene. This CDR3 is CASSLTFQGGTGELFF. The CDR3 region has the DNA TGTGCCAGCAGCTTAACTTTTCAGGGAGGCACCGGGGAGCTGTTTTTT.

This chain connects TRBV29-1 to TRBJ1-3; maybe TRBD1 (6 bases). Germline CDR1 SQVTM, CDR2 ANQGSEA. The CDR3 sequence is 13 residues long. The V end was cut by 6 bases, the J end by 2 bases, with 11 bases between. The CDR3 DNA reads as TGCAGCGTAAGACAGGCCACTGGAAACACCATATATTTT. Residues: CSVRQATGNTIYF.

CDR3 nucleotide sequence: TGCAGTGCGGCCGGGGGGGAGCAGTTCTTC. Translated: CSAAGGEQFF. The chain uses TRBV20-1 and TRBJ2-1, with 7 bases fitting TRBD2. With V trimmed by 6 bases and J by 10 bases, 3 bases remained unmatched. The V gene's germline CDR1 is DFQATT and CDR2 SNEGSKA (reference sequence). CDR3 size: 10 residues.

This rearrangement joins TRBV5-8 to TRBJ1-1, with unresolved D. Per the germline V gene, CDR1 is SGHTS and CDR2 is YDEGEE. V was cut by 0 bases and J by 5 bases, with 17 bases left in between. The CDR3 has 16 amino acids. CDR3 nucleotide sequence: TGTGCCAGCAGCTTGGAGGTGGGCTTACTAGGGACTGAAGCTTTCTTT. Translated: CASSLEVGLLGTEAFF.

V and J are TRBV12-5 and TRBJ1-4; the D is unclear. The CDR3 covers 15 residues. The germline V and J ends were trimmed by 7 bases and 3 bases, with 15 bases remaining between them. Germline CDR1 is LGHNT and CDR2 is FRNRAP. DNA for the CDR3: TGTGCTAGTGCCCCCCCCAGTACAGCTAATGAAAAACTGTTTTTT. Translation: CASAPPSTANEKLFF.

This clone was detected a few times. The rearrangement uses TRBV4-1 and TRBJ1-1; 7 bases map to TRBD1. V lost 1 base to trimming and J lost 6 bases; unmatched junction nucleotides: 8. CDR3 length: 15 amino acids. In germline, CDR1 is MGHRA, CDR2 YSYEKL. The CDR3 is CASSQVLQGKSEAFF. The DNA of the CDR3 is TGCGCCAGCAGCCAAGTCCTACAGGGGAAGTCTGAAGCTTTCTTT.

This chain connects TRBV11-2 to TRBJ2-3; 7 positions match TRBD1. Germline-derived CDR1 and CDR2 are SGHAT and FQNNGV. The CDR3 has 11 amino acids. The CDR3 DNA sequence: TGTGCGGCAGGGGGAGTGGGTACGCAGTATTTT. Protein: CAAGGVGTQYF.

The CDR3 here is CASSQDFRGSNTEAFF. The CDR3 DNA follows: TGCGCCAGCAGCCAAGACTTCCGAGGTTCGAACACTGAAGCTTTCTTT. This sequence joins TRBV4-1 and TRBJ1-1; unclear D gene. The V gene lost 0 bases and the J gene lost 1 base, with 12 bases spanning the gap. This CDR3 is 16 amino acids long. The germline gives CDR1 MGHRA, CDR2 YSYEKL.

The V gene is TRBV13, the J gene TRBJ1-1, with 9 bases identical to TRBD1. With 2 bases clipped from V and 7 bases from J, the junction kept 5 bases outside the gene matches. Germline V gene data show CDR1 as PRHDT and CDR2 as FYEKMQ (reference sequence). CDR3 size: 14 residues. CDR3 amino acids: CASSLPGQGLEAFF. The DNA for the CDR3 is TGTGCCAGCAGCTTACCGGGACAGGGTCTTGAAGCTTTCTTT.

The chain combines TRBV9 with TRBJ2-1; 7 bases are shared with TRBD1. Germline V lookup: CDR1 SGDLS, CDR2 YYNGEE. The CDR3 runs to 13 residues. The V gene end was trimmed by 0 bases and the J gene end by 8 bases; junction bases not matched to a gene: 2. The CDR3 DNA is TGTGCCAGCAGCGTAGGAGGGGGCTATGAGCAGTTCTTC. Translation gives CASSVGGGYEQFF.

A note on this clone: One end of the junction does not line up with germline, which may come from a read error. Other DNA sequences within the sample encode an identical CDR3. The chain has TRBV14 and TRBJ1-2; D is perhaps TRBD1 (5 bases). This CDR3 is built from 14 residues. Germline CDR1 SGHDN, CDR2 FVKESK. CDR3 DNA: TGTGCCAGCAGCCAAGGTGCAGGGCGGTATGGCTACACCTTT. Encoded protein: CASSQGAGRYGYTF. Looking up the rest from reference TRBV14 and TRBJ1-2 gives the full variable domain: EAGVTQFPSHSVIEKGQTVTLRCDPISGHDNLYWYRRVMGKEIKFLLHFVKESKQDESGMPNNRFLAERTGGTYSTLKVQPAELEDSGVYFCASSQGAGRYGYTFGSGTRLTVV.

The gene calls are TRBV19 and TRBJ1-1; the D is unclear. The germline V gene encodes CDR1 LNHDA and CDR2 SQIVND (reference sequence). The CDR3 is 15 residues long. Trimming took off 4 bases at V and 1 base at J, with 13 bases between the two ends. This chain's CDR3 is CASSTPGSPNTEAFF. CDR3 DNA: TGTGCCAGTAGTACCCCAGGCAGCCCGAACACTGAAGCTTTCTTT.

As regards this clone: Mismatch with germline at one junction end may stem from a read error. The CDR3 sequence is CSVEGNRDNEQFF. CDR3 DNA sequence: TGCAGCGTCGAAGGGAACAGAGACAATGAGCAGTTCTTC. V usage is TRBV29-1 and J usage is TRBJ2-1; D uncertain. CDR1 SQVTM and CDR2 ANQGSEA come from the germline V gene. CDR3 length: 13 residues.

The chain couples TRBV5-8 to TRBJ1-1; TRBD1 is a possible D gene (6 bases). V shed 0 bases and J shed 2 bases, with 14 bases lying between them. The CDR3 has 16 residues. Per germline, CDR1 SGHTS and CDR2 YDEGEE. CDR3 in amino acids: CASSLGTALRNTEAFF. The CDR3 nucleotides read TGTGCCAGCAGCTTGGGGACAGCCCTCAGAAACACTGAAGCTTTCTTT.

This sequence joins TRBV18 and TRBJ1-1; 10 bases align to TRBD1. The CDR3 spans 18 residues. CDR1 and CDR2 from the germline V gene are KGHSH and LQKENI. Trimming took 3 bases from V and 5 from J; bases not matched to a gene: 15. The CDR3: CASSPLRQGAGVETEAFF. In nucleotides, the CDR3 is TGTGCCAGCTCACCTCTCAGACAGGGGGCTGGTGTGGAAACTGAAGCTTTCTTT.

V and J are TRBV7-3 and TRBJ2-1, with 8 nucleotides matching TRBD1. CDR1 is SGHTA and CDR2 is FQGTGA in the germline V gene. V shed 5 bases, J shed 3 bases, and the junction held 0 bases outside the gene matches. The CDR3 length is 13 residues. CDR3: CASSDRGYNEQFF. CDR3 in DNA: TGTGCCAGCAGCGACAGGGGCTACAATGAGCAGTTCTTC. The variable domain in full, with the rest retrieved from reference TRBV7-3 and TRBJ2-1, is GAGVSQTPSNKVTEKGKYVELRCDPISGHTALYWYRQSLGQGPEFLIYFQGTGAADDSGLPNDRFFAVRPEGSVSTLKIQRTERGDSAVYLCASSDRGYNEQFFGPGTRLTVL.

This chain joins TRBV29-1 and TRBJ1-5; a possible D gene is TRBD1 (5 bases). Trimming left V 4 bases short and J 11 bases short, with 15 bases between. CDR1 is SQVTM, CDR2 ANQGSEA, per germline. CDR3 length equals 12 residues. CDR3 loop: CSVGLDTPTQHF. The CDR3 DNA follows: TGCAGCGTTGGCCTGGACACCCCAACCCAGCATTTT.

This clone was recorded only once. The V call is TRBV5-4, the J call TRBJ2-5; 7 bases agree with TRBD2. The junction had 1 base not matched to a gene; V was cut back by 2 bases and J by 0 bases. The length of the CDR3 is 14 residues. The germline V gene has CDR1 SGHNT and CDR2 YYREEE (reference sequence). CDR3 protein: CASSFGRYQETQYF. In nucleotides, the CDR3 is TGTGCCAGCAGCTTCGGGAGGTACCAAGAGACCCAGTACTTC.

There are a few counts of this clone. Since a much larger clone is just one base distant, this may be a read error. The gene calls are TRBV7-9 and TRBJ2-1, with a tentative D call TRBD2 (7 bases). The CDR3 runs to 15 residues. The germline gives CDR1 SEHNR, CDR2 FQNEAQ (reference sequence). Trimming removed 1 base at V and 8 bases at J, with 15 bases between. CDR3 loop: CASSLEGGAFDEQFF. CDR3 bases: TGTGCCAGCAGCTTAGAGGGGGGGGCGTTCGATGAGCAGTTCTTC.

This clone was seen once. V usage is TRBV5-1 and J usage is TRBJ2-2; D ambiguous. Germline-derived CDR1 and CDR2 are SGHRS and YFSETQ. The V end lost 3 bases, the J end lost 0 bases, and 9 bases lay between the germline ends. CDR3 length equals 15 residues. The CDR3 loop reads CASSSNRPNTGELFF. Written as DNA, the CDR3 is TGCGCCAGCAGCTCTAACAGACCGAACACCGGGGAGCTGTTTTTT.

This clone was found a few times. The gene calls are TRBV27 and TRBJ1-1, with a tentative D call TRBD1 (6 bases). With 7 bases removed from V and 1 base from J, the gap between germline ends came to 13 bases. The CDR3 has 14 residues. CDR1 and CDR2 from the germline V gene are MNHEY and SMNVEV (reference sequence). The CDR3 spells CASTATGANTEAFF. The CDR3 DNA reads TGTGCCAGCACCGCGACAGGAGCGAACACTGAAGCTTTCTTT.

This sequence joins TRBV7-9 and TRBJ2-2, with 8 bases matching TRBD2. The germline gives CDR1 SEHNR, CDR2 FQNEAQ (reference sequence). CDR3 length equals 16 residues. V was pared by 5 bases and J by 4 bases, with 9 bases of the junction left unmatched. This chain's CDR3 is CASSTDGGRSTGELFF. Here the CDR3 DNA reads TGTGCCAGCAGCACCGACGGCGGGAGGAGCACCGGGGAGCTGTTTTTT.

This clone was seen more than once but under ten times. V gene TRBV4-1 combines with J gene TRBJ2-3, with 12 nucleotides matching TRBD2. This CDR3 is built from 18 residues. The germline gives CDR1 MGHRA, CDR2 YSYEKL. V lost 0 bases to trimming and J lost 5 bases; unmatched junction nucleotides: 9. CDR3: CASSQEGRLAGGQDTQYF. The CDR3, as DNA: TGCGCCAGCAGCCAAGAAGGCCGGCTAGCGGGGGGGCAAGATACGCAGTATTTT.

This chain connects TRBV6-5 to TRBJ1-2; tentative D call: TRBD1 (6 bases). CDR1 is MNHEY, CDR2 SVGAGI, per germline. The CDR3 sequence is 14 residues long. V was pared by 3 bases and J by 6 bases, with 14 bases between. DNA of the CDR3: TGTGCCAGCAGTTATTCGTCCGGGACACATGGCTACACCTTC. It yields the protein CASSYSSGTHGYTF.

The chain links TRBV19 to TRBJ1-5, with D uncertain. The V and J ends lost 0 bases and 2 bases respectively, with 17 bases between them. From germline, CDR1 is LNHDA and CDR2 SQIVND (reference sequence). This CDR3 spans 18 amino acids. The CDR3 here is CASSIEAGNGVGNQPQHF. CDR3 DNA: TGTGCCAGTAGTATAGAAGCAGGAAACGGGGTTGGCAATCAGCCCCAGCATTTT.

The sample holds a few counts of this clone. The chain uses TRBV5-4 and TRBJ1-5, with a possible D match to TRBD1 (5 bases). The ends were cut back, 0 bases at V and 3 bases at J, with 7 bases in the middle. Germline assignment: CDR1 SGHNT and CDR2 YYREEE (reference sequence). The CDR3 totals 14 residues. Here the CDR3 reads CASSLVGDNQPQHF. The DNA for the CDR3 is TGTGCCAGCAGCTTGGTAGGGGACAATCAGCCCCAGCATTTT.

V gene TRBV2 combines with J gene TRBJ1-6; 8 bases align to TRBD1. The V gene's germline CDR1 is SNHLY and CDR2 FYNNEI. V was pared by 7 bases and J by 9 bases, with 14 bases of the junction left unmatched. The CDR3 extends over 16 amino acids. The CDR3 protein is CASKPSNRGFGSPLHF. DNA for the CDR3: TGTGCCAGCAAACCTTCAAACAGGGGGTTTGGTTCACCCCTCCACTTT.

The chain employs TRBV9 and TRBJ1-1; 9 bases fit TRBD1. The CDR3 runs 14 residues. The germline V gene has CDR1 SGDLS and CDR2 YYNGEE. Trimming removed 0 bases from V and 10 bases from J; junction bases left unmatched: 7. CDR3: CASSVGERDRVAFF. The DNA for the CDR3 is TGTGCCAGCAGCGTAGGTGAAAGGGACAGGGTAGCTTTCTTT.

The chain employs TRBV2 and TRBJ2-5, with 8 positions matching TRBD1. The CDR3 runs 15 residues. With V trimmed by 5 bases and J by 7 bases, 12 bases remained unmatched. Looked up from germline, CDR1 is SNHLY and CDR2 is FYNNEI. CDR3 region: CASSRRPGQEVTQYF. The CDR3, as DNA: TGTGCCAGCAGTCGACGCCCGGGACAGGAGGTGACCCAGTACTTC. Full variable domain (missing parts from reference TRBV2 and TRBJ2-5): EPEVTQTPSHQVTQMGQEVILRCVPISNHLYFYWYRQILGQKVEFLVSFYNNEISEKSEIFDDQFSVERPDGSNFTLKIRSTKLEDSAMYFCASSRRPGQEVTQYFGPGTRLLVL.

The chain is built from TRBV7-6 and TRBJ1-2; 8 bases align to TRBD1. Losses at the gene ends were 2 bases for V and 0 bases for J; bases not matched to a gene: 14. The CDR3 length is 19 residues. The germline CDR1 and CDR2 sequences are SGHVS and FNYEAQ. The DNA for the CDR3 is TGTGCCAGCAGCTTATGGAGCCCGGGACAGGAGTCGGCTAACTATGGCTACACCTTC. Translating gives CASSLWSPGQESANYGYTF.